What follows describes a single T cell receptor beta chain. J was trimmed by 3 bases and V by 5 bases; bases with no gene match: 15. The CDR3 consists of 17 residues. CDR1 and CDR2 (germline): SEHNR, FQNEAQ (reference sequence). The sample comes from a study of shared clonotypes between healthy human individuals. Across the whole study: Used for every donor were three CD4 naive, three CD4 memory, two CD8 naive and one CD8 memory plate.

This table comes from immunoSEQ multiplex PCR, and its TCRdb copy is limited to in-frame clones, with some not included. The sample lists over a million clones, around 98.5% seen once, with about 0.34% in the top ten. This clonotype originated in a man younger than 45 in good health. V and J are TRBV7-9 and TRBJ1-1; 7 bases agree with TRBD1. Sequencing was done on a sample of naive CD4+ T cells sorted from blood. Subset here: CD45RA+ positively selected. In nucleotides, the CDR3 is TGTGCCAGCAGCCGACGGCGACAGGGTTTGAGGGACACTGAAGCTTTCTTT. Protein sequence: CASSRRRQGLRDTEAFF.